Below are 32 T cell receptor beta chains sequenced from a single sample in a study of cytomegalovirus exposure and HLA in healthy donors. Primers: 60 Vbeta forward and 13 Jbeta reverse. Method: immunoSEQ multiplex PCR; TCRdb's copy keeps in-frame clones and lacks some. Of some 120,000 clones in the sample, around 80% were seen once. The specimen was PBMCs. These receptors were collected from a human donor in good health.

J is TRBJ2-5 and V is TRBV7-9; 9 bases fit TRBD2. V trimming: 4 bases; J trimming: 4 bases; junction bases outside the gene matches: 7. The CDR3 totals 15 residues. The germline gives CDR1 SEHNR, CDR2 FQNEAQ (reference sequence). CDR3 DNA: TGTGCCAGCAGCTCCTCTAGCGGGGTGGCAGAGACCCAGTACTTC. This codes for CASSSSSGVAETQYF.

As DNA, the CDR3 is TGTGCCAGCAGCCTTCGAGAGATTTATAATAATTCACCCCTCCACTTT. Translated: CASSLREIYNNSPLHF. The chain recombines TRBV16 with TRBJ1-6, with D unresolved. The CDR3 runs 16 residues. V lost 4 bases to trimming and J lost 5 bases, with 15 bases between them. The germline CDR1 and CDR2 sequences are KGHSY and FQNENV.

The DNA for the CDR3 is TGTGCCAGCAGTTGGACAGGGTCCTATGGCTACACCTTC. Translated, it gives CASSWTGSYGYTF. This chain links TRBV28 with TRBJ1-2, with 8 bases lining up with TRBD1. Trimming cost V 4 bases and J 4 bases; bases outside gene matches: 2. Germline V gene sequence: CDR1 MDHEN, CDR2 SYDVKM. The CDR3 extends over 13 amino acids.

This clone was found once. This chain connects TRBV11-2 to TRBJ2-6; D is perhaps TRBD2 (6 bases). Germline V gene data show CDR1 as SGHAT and CDR2 as FQNNGV. This CDR3 has 17 residues. V was clipped by 7 bases and J by 0 bases, with 16 bases between them. DNA for the CDR3: TGTGCCAGCACCGCTTTACACGGGAGCTCTGGGGCCAACGTCCTGACTTTC. Protein product: CASTALHGSSGANVLTF.

This clone appeared once. The chain links TRBV7-9 to TRBJ2-1, with TRBD1 as a possible D gene (6 bases). CDR1 and CDR2 (germline): SEHNR, FQNEAQ (reference sequence). The V end was cut by 5 bases, the J end by 2 bases, with 22 bases between. The CDR3 length is 18 residues. The CDR3 DNA follows: TGTGCCAGCAGCACCCCCGTGGACAGCGCGGATCCCTACAATGAGCAGTTCTTC. This codes for CASSTPVDSADPYNEQFF.

The V gene is TRBV5-4, the J gene TRBJ2-7, with D tentatively TRBD2 (6 bases). Germline CDR1 SGHNT, CDR2 YYREEE (reference sequence). Trimming took 4 bases from V and 0 from J, leaving 14 bases between them. There are 15 residues in the CDR3. CDR3 sequence: CASSIQSGLSYEQYF. The CDR3 nucleotides read TGTGCCAGCAGCATCCAGAGCGGGCTCTCCTACGAGCAGTACTTC.

V is TRBV28 and J is TRBJ1-5, with D unresolved. This CDR3 region has 15 residues. CDR1 is MDHEN and CDR2 is SYDVKM in the germline V gene. Trimming took 2 bases from V and 4 from J, leaving 12 bases between them. Here the CDR3 reads CASSLPGVGNQPQHF. The CDR3 DNA reads as TGTGCCAGCAGTTTACCGGGAGTCGGGAATCAGCCCCAGCATTTT. The full variable domain, in which reference TRBV28 and TRBJ1-5 provide the parts outside the CDR3, is DVKVTQSSRYLVKRTGEKVFLECVQDMDHENMFWYRQDPGLGLRLIYFSYDVKMKEKGDIPEGYSVSREKKERFSLILESASTNQTSMYLCASSLPGVGNQPQHFGDGTRLSIL.

The rearrangement links TRBV7-8 to TRBJ1-5; a weak D match, TRBD1 (6 bases). V dropped 2 bases and J dropped 6 bases, with 14 bases sitting between them. Germline V gene data show CDR1 as SGHVS and CDR2 as FQNEAQ. The length of the CDR3 is 15 residues. In DNA, the CDR3 is TGTGCCAGCAGCTTACGACAGGAAAGGTTTCAGCCCCAGCATTTT. Its translation: CASSLRQERFQPQHF.

This clone turned up a few times. DNA of the CDR3: TGTGCCAGCTCACCGCAGGGAGGGGTGAGAACTGAAGCTTTCTTT. This codes for CASSPQGGVRTEAFF. The chain couples TRBV18 to TRBJ1-1; TRBD1 is a possible D gene (5 bases). Germline CDR1 and CDR2: KGHSH and LQKENI. The CDR3 length is 15 residues. Trimming left V 3 bases short and J 5 bases short, with 16 bases between.

This chain connects TRBV5-4 to TRBJ1-2, with a possible D match to TRBD1 (5 bases). Trimming removed 3 bases from V and 6 bases from J, with 9 bases in between. Germline CDR1 and CDR2: SGHNT and YYREEE (reference sequence). This CDR3 comprises 12 residues. As DNA, the CDR3 is TGTGCCAGCAGCTCCACAGGCGATGGCTACACCTTC. Protein product: CASSSTGDGYTF. The whole variable domain, remainder taken from reference TRBV5-4 and TRBJ1-2, is ETGVTQSPTHLIKTRGQQVTLRCSSQSGHNTVSWYQQALGQGPQFIFQYYREEENGRGNFPPRFSGLQFPNYSSELNVNALELDDSALYLCASSSTGDGYTFGSGTRLTVV.

The rearrangement joins TRBV5-1 to TRBJ2-7; 8 bases are a match to TRBD1. The J segment lost 4 bases and the V segment lost 6 bases, leaving 9 bases of the junction unmatched. This CDR3 has 14 residues. Germline CDR1 SGHRS, CDR2 YFSETQ. CDR3 in DNA: TGCGCCAGCAACGGCAGGGGGCCTAGTTACGAGCAGTACTTC. Its protein product is CASNGRGPSYEQYF. The complete variable domain, with remaining parts taken from reference TRBV5-1 and TRBJ2-7, reads KAGVTQTPRYLIKTRGQQVTLSCSPISGHRSVSWYQQTPGQGLQFLFEYFSETQRNKGNFPGRFSGRQFSNSRSEMNVSTLELGDSALYLCASNGRGPSYEQYFGPGTRLTVT.

The chain carries TRBV11-3 and TRBJ2-7; 9 nucleotides align to TRBD1. Germline CDR1 reads SGHNT; CDR2 reads YENEEA. V trimming: 4 bases; J trimming: 6 bases; junction bases outside the gene matches: 4. The CDR3 loop spans 13 amino acids. CDR3 protein: CASSWGQGSEQYF. The CDR3 DNA is TGTGCCAGCAGCTGGGGACAGGGCTCCGAGCAGTACTTC.

The V and J genes are TRBV19 and TRBJ2-7; D is undetermined. This CDR3 is built from 13 residues. Germline V gene sequence: CDR1 LNHDA, CDR2 SQIVND (reference sequence). Trimming stripped 1 base from V and 6 bases from J, with 10 bases between. CDR3 amino acids: CASSIALNGEQYF. The CDR3 DNA reads as TGTGCCAGTAGTATAGCCTTGAACGGCGAGCAGTACTTC.

The rearrangement links TRBV19 to TRBJ1-1; 11 nucleotides align to TRBD1. V gave up 2 bases and J gave up 2 bases; unmatched junction bases: 10. CDR3 length equals 18 residues. Germline loops: CDR1 LNHDA, CDR2 SQIVND (reference sequence). The CDR3 nucleotides read TGTGCCAGTAGTATACGACTAGGACAGGGGGCTTTAAACACTGAAGCTTTCTTT. As protein: CASSIRLGQGALNTEAFF.

This clone was counted a few times. The CDR3 nucleotides read TGTGCCAGCAGCTTGGCCCTGGCCGGGGCCAACGTCCTGACTTTC. Translation gives CASSLALAGANVLTF. The V and J genes are TRBV5-6 and TRBJ2-6; D is uncertain. The CDR3 contains 15 residues. CDR1 is SGHDT and CDR2 is YYEEEE in the germline V gene. Trimming cost V 0 bases and J 4 bases, with 8 bases left between them. Filled out from reference TRBV5-6 and TRBJ2-6, the complete variable domain reads DAGVTQSPTHLIKTRGQQVTLRCSPKSGHDTVSWYQQALGQGPQFIFQYYEEEERQRGNFPDRFSGHQFPNYSSELNVNALLLGDSALYLCASSLALAGANVLTFGAGSRLTVL.

The rearrangement uses TRBV6-5 and TRBJ2-5; the D gene is possibly TRBD1 (6 bases). CDR1 and CDR2 from the germline V gene are MNHEY and SVGAGI. Trimming cost V 2 bases and J 5 bases, with 12 bases left between them. There are 14 residues in the CDR3. The CDR3 is CASSYQGNGETQYF. Here the CDR3 DNA reads TGTGCCAGCAGTTACCAGGGGAACGGGGAGACCCAGTACTTC.

In nucleotides, the CDR3 is TGCGCCAGCAGCGCCGGACAGGGAAACGAGCAGTACTTC. Its translation is CASSAGQGNEQYF. The chain carries TRBV5-1 and TRBJ2-7; TRBD1 matches 8 bases. From germline, CDR1 is SGHRS and CDR2 YFSETQ. With 4 bases clipped from V and 5 bases from J, the junction kept 5 bases outside the gene matches. The CDR3 runs 13 residues.

This clone has more than one count but fewer than ten. The rearrangement joins TRBV6-1 to TRBJ2-7; the match to TRBD2 covers 9 bases. This CDR3 spans 13 amino acids. With 4 bases clipped from V and 7 bases from J, the junction kept 5 bases outside the gene matches. CDR1 and CDR2 (germline): MNHNS, SASEGT. This chain's CDR3 is CASSAAGGWEQYF. CDR3 nucleotides: TGTGCCAGCAGTGCCGCGGGGGGGTGGGAGCAGTACTTC.

The rearrangement joins TRBV4-1 to TRBJ1-1, with 8 bases aligning to TRBD1. CDR1 MGHRA and CDR2 YSYEKL come from the germline V gene. The CDR3 extends over 13 amino acids. V shed 5 bases, J shed 7 bases, and the junction held 6 bases outside the gene matches. The CDR3 sequence: CASSATGGGEAFF. The DNA of the CDR3 is TGCGCCAGCAGCGCTACAGGGGGAGGTGAAGCTTTCTTT.

This clone was detected only once. The chain joins TRBV6-5 to TRBJ1-5; D gene unclear. V lost 5 bases and J 4 bases, leaving 9 bases between the germline ends. The germline gives CDR1 MNHEY, CDR2 SVGAGI. The CDR3 runs 13 residues. CDR3 residues: CASSEHQNQPQHF. CDR3 coding DNA: TGTGCCAGCAGTGAACACCAGAATCAGCCCCAGCATTTT.

This sequence joins TRBV15 and TRBJ2-2; a possible D gene is TRBD2 (5 bases). The CDR3 covers 11 residues. Germline V gene data show CDR1 as LNHNV and CDR2 as YYDKDF (reference sequence). The ends were cut back, 6 bases at V and 13 bases at J, with 12 bases in the middle. DNA for the CDR3: TGTGCCACCAGTCGGGGAGTGGCGCTGTTTTTT. It codes for CATSRGVALFF.

The rearrangement joins TRBV5-4 to TRBJ2-5, with TRBD1 identical over 7 bases. The CDR3 has 16 amino acids. CDR1 and CDR2 (germline): SGHNT, YYREEE (reference sequence). Losses at the gene ends were 4 bases for V and 3 bases for J; bases not matched to a gene: 12. This CDR3 reads CASSANSRDSKETQYF. The CDR3 coding sequence is TGTGCCAGCAGCGCAAATTCCCGGGACAGCAAAGAGACCCAGTACTTC.

The chain recombines TRBV29-1 with TRBJ2-7; a weak D match, TRBD2 (5 bases). The length of the CDR3 is 15 residues. The V end lost 4 bases, the J end lost 2 bases, and 18 bases lay between the germline ends. Germline CDR1 reads SQVTM; CDR2 reads ANQGSEA. CDR3 nucleotide sequence: TGCAGCGTTGGTGTTTTTGGGAGATCAGCCTACGAGCAGTACTTC. Its translation: CSVGVFGRSAYEQYF.

The V gene is TRBV27, the J gene TRBJ2-5; D is possibly TRBD1 (5 bases). The CDR3 sequence is 14 residues long. Germline CDR1 is MNHEY and CDR2 is SMNVEV (reference sequence). Trimming took off 5 bases at V and 2 bases at J, with 12 bases between the two ends. The CDR3 region is CASSPGAWQETQYF. The DNA of the CDR3 is TGTGCCAGCAGTCCTGGGGCTTGGCAAGAGACCCAGTACTTC.

The V gene is TRBV15, the J gene TRBJ2-3, with D perhaps TRBD2 (6 bases). Germline V gives CDR1 LNHNV, CDR2 YYDKDF (reference sequence). Trimming removed 3 bases from V and 0 bases from J, with 13 bases in between. The CDR3 sequence is 16 residues long. The CDR3 DNA reads TGTGCCACCAGCAGGGGGACTGTCACTAGCACAGATACGCAGTATTTT. Protein: CATSRGTVTSTDTQYF.

The chain carries TRBV28 and TRBJ2-4; 9 nucleotides line up with TRBD2. The CDR3 has 16 residues. V trimming: 6 bases; J trimming: 0 bases; junction bases outside the gene matches: 6. Per the germline V gene, CDR1 is MDHEN and CDR2 is SYDVKM. DNA of the CDR3: TGTGCCAGCAGCCGACGACTAGCGGTAGCCAAAAACATTCAGTACTTC. This sequence encodes CASSRRLAVAKNIQYF. Combining the CDR3 with reference TRBV28 and TRBJ2-4 gives the whole variable domain DVKVTQSSRYLVKRTGEKVFLECVQDMDHENMFWYRQDPGLGLRLIYFSYDVKMKEKGDIPEGYSVSREKKERFSLILESASTNQTSMYLCASSRRLAVAKNIQYFGAGTRLSVL.

Concerning this clone itself: A read error may produce the germline difference seen at one junction end. This chain connects TRBV5-6 to TRBJ2-2, with 9 bases matching TRBD2. The CDR3 has 17 amino acids. CDR1 and CDR2 (germline): SGHDT, YYEEEE. The CDR3 sequence: CASGLGPRGGRTGELFF. CDR3 DNA sequence: TGTGCCAGCGGCTTGGGTCCGCGGGGGGGCCGCACCGGGGAGCTGTTTTTT.

The rearrangement joins TRBV7-2 to TRBJ2-5; 9 bases map to TRBD2. The CDR3 consists of 14 residues. V shed 3 bases and J 5 bases; nucleotides not matched to a gene: 4. Germline V lookup: CDR1 SGHTA, CDR2 FQGNSA. In nucleotides, the CDR3 is TGTGCCAGCAGCTTTTTTACTAGCGGGGAGACCCAGTACTTC. The encoded protein is CASSFFTSGETQYF. Full variable domain (missing parts from reference TRBV7-2 and TRBJ2-5): GAGVSQSPSNKVTEKGKDVELRCDPISGHTALYWYRQSLGQGLEFLIYFQGNSAPDKSGLPSDRFSAERTGGSVSTLTIQRTQQEDSAVYLCASSFFTSGETQYFGPGTRLLVL.

The J gene is TRBJ1-1, the V gene TRBV5-1; tentatively, D is TRBD1 (5 bases). Trimming stripped 3 bases from V and 0 bases from J, with 9 bases between. The germline CDR1 and CDR2 sequences are SGHRS and YFSETQ. The CDR3 contains 14 residues. DNA of the CDR3: TGCGCCAGCAGCTCGCGACAGATGAACACTGAAGCTTTCTTT. Its translation is CASSSRQMNTEAFF.

The chain carries TRBV6-1 and TRBJ2-3; D not certain. There are 11 residues in the CDR3. Trimming left V 4 bases short and J 7 bases short, with 6 bases between. CDR1 MNHNS and CDR2 SASEGT come from the germline V gene. This CDR3 reads CASSAGYTQYF. The CDR3 bases are TGTGCCAGCAGTGCCGGGTATACGCAGTATTTT.

In regard to this clone: An end of the junction does not agree with germline; a read error may underlie this. The CDR3 protein is CASGRVSF. The CDR3 coding sequence is TGTGCCAGCGGGAGGGTCTCCTTC. The V and J genes are TRBV28 and TRBJ1-2; no reliable D call. Germline CDR1 reads MDHEN; CDR2 reads SYDVKM. The CDR3 consists of 8 residues.

The rearrangement links TRBV7-6 to TRBJ2-3, with 7 nucleotides matching TRBD2. This CDR3 region has 16 residues. CDR1 is SGHVS, CDR2 FNYEAQ, per germline. J was trimmed by 1 base and V by 4 bases; bases with no gene match: 8. The CDR3 DNA follows: TGTGCCAGCAGCTCCGGGGGGTTTTTGGGCACAGATACGCAGTATTTT. It encodes CASSSGGFLGTDTQYF. Drawing the rest from reference TRBV7-6 and TRBJ2-3, the complete variable domain is GAGVSQSPRYKVTKRGQDVALRCDPISGHVSLYWYRQALGQGPEFLTYFNYEAQQDKSGLPNDRFSAERPEGSISTLTIQRTEQRDSAMYRCASSSGGFLGTDTQYFGPGTRLTVL.